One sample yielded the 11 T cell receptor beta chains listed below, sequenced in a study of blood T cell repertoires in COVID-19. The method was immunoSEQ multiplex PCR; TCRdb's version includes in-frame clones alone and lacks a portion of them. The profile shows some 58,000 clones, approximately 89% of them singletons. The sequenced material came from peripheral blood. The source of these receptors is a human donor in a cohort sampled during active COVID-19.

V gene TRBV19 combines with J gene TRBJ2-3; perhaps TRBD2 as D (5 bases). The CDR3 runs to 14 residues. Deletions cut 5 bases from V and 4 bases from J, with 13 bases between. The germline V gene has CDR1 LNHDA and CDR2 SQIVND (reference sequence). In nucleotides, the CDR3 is TGTGCCAGTAGTGTCACCGTGGGAGCAGATACGCAGTATTTT. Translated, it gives CASSVTVGADTQYF. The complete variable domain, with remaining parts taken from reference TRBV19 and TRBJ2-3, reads DGGITQSPKYLFRKEGQNVTLSCEQNLNHDAMYWYRQDPGQGLRLIYYSQIVNDFQKGDIAEGYSVSREKKESFPLTVTSAQKNPTAFYLCASSVTVGADTQYFGPGTRLTVL.

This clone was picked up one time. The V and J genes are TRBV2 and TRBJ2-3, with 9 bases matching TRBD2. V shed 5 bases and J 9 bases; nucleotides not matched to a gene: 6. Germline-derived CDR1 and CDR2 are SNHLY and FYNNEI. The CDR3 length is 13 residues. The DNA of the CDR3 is TGTGCCAGCAGTCTGCGGGGGGGTGTGACGCAGTATTTT. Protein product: CASSLRGGVTQYF.

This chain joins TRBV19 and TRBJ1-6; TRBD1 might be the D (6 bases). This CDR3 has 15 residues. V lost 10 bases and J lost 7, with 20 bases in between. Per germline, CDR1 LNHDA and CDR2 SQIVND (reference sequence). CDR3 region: CATQFGQRANSPLHF. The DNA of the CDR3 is TGTGCCACCCAATTCGGACAGCGAGCGAATTCACCCCTCCACTTT.

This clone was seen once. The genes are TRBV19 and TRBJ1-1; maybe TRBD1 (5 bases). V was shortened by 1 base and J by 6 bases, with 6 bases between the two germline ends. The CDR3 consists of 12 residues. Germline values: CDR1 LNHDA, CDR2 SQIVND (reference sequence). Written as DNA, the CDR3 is TGTGCCAGTAGTATAGGACAGTCTGAAGCTTTCTTT. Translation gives CASSIGQSEAFF.

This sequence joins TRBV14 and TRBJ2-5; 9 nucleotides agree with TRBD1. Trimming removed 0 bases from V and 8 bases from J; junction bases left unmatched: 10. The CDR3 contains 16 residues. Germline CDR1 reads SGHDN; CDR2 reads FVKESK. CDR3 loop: CASSQDGRQGGRTQYF. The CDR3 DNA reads TGTGCCAGCAGCCAAGATGGGAGACAGGGGGGACGAACCCAGTACTTC.

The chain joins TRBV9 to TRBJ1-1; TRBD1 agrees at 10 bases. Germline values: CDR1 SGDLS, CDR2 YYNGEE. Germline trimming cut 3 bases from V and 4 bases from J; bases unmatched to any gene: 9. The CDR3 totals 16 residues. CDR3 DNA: TGTGCCAGCAGCGCCGGGACAGGGGTTTTGAGCACTGAAGCTTTCTTT. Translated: CASSAGTGVLSTEAFF.

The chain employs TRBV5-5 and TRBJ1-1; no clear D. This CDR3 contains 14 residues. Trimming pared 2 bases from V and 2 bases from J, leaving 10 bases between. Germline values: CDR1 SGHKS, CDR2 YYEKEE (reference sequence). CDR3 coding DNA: TGTGCCAGCAGCTTTGGCATACCAAACACTGAAGCTTTCTTT. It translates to CASSFGIPNTEAFF.

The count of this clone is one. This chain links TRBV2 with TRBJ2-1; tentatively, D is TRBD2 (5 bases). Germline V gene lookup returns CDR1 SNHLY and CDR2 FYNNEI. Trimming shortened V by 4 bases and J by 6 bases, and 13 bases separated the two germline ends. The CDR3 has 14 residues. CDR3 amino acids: CASSGTRTANEQFF. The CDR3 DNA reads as TGTGCCAGCAGTGGGACTCGAACGGCCAATGAGCAGTTCTTC. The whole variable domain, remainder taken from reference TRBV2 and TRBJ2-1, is EPEVTQTPSHQVTQMGQEVILRCVPISNHLYFYWYRQILGQKVEFLVSFYNNEISEKSEIFDDQFSVERPDGSNFTLKIRSTKLEDSAMYFCASSGTRTANEQFFGPGTRLTVL.

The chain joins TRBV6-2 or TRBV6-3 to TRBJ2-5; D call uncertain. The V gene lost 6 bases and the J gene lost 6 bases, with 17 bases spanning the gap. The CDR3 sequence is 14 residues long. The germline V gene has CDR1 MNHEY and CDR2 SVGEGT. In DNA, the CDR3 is TGTGCCAGCAGCCGCGCGATCAATGGTCAGACCCAGTACTTC. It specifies CASSRAINGQTQYF.

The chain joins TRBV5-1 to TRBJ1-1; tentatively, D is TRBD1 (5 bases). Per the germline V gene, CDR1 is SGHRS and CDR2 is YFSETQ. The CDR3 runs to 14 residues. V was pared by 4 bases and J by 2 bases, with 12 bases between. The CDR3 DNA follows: TGCGCCAGCAGCCCACAGACAGCCAACACTGAAGCTTTCTTT. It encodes CASSPQTANTEAFF.

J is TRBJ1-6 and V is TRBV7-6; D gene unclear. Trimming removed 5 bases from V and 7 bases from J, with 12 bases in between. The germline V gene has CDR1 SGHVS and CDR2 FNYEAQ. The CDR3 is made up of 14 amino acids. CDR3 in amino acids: CASSQSPNNSPLHF. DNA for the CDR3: TGTGCCAGCAGCCAGTCTCCCAACAATTCACCCCTCCACTTT.